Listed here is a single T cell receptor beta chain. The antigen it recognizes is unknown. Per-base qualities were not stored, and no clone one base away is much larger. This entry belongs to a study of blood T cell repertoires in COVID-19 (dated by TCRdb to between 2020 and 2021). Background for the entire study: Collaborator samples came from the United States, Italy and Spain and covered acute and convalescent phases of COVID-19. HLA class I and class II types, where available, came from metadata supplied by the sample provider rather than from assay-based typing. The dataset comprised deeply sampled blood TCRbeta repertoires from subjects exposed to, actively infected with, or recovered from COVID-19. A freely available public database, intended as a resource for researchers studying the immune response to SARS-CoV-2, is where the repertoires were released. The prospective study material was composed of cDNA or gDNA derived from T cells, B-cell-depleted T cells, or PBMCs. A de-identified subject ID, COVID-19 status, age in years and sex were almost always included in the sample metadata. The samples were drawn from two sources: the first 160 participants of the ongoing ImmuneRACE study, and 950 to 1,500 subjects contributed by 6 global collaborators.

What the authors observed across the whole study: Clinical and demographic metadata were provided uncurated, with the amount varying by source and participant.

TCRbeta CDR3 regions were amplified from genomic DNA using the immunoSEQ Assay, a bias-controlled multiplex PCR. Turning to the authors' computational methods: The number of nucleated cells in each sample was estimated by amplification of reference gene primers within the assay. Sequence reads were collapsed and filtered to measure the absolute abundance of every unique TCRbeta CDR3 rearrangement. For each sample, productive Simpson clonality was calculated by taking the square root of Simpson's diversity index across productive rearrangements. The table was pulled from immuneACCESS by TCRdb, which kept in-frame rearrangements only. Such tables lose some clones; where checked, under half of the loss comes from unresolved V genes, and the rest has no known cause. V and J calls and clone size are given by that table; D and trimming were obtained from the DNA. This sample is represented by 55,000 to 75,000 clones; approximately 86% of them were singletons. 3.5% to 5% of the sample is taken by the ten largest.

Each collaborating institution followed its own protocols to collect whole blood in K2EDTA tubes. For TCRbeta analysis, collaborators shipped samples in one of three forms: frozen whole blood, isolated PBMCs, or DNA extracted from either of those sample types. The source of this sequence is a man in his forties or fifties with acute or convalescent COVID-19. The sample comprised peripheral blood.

The CDR3 region has the sequence CASSPPLANLCNEQFF. The bases are TGTGCCAGCAGCCCCCCCCTAGCGAATCTTTGTAATGAGCAGTTCTTC. The chain employs TRBV7-3 and TRBJ2-1; a weak D assignment points to TRBD2 (6 bases agree). The CDR1 and CDR2 encoded by the germline V gene are SGHTA and FQGTGA. Its CDR3 holds 16 amino acids, cysteine through phenylalanine. The DNA shown is the 48-base CDR3, in frame from base 1. The trim is 5 bases for V and 7 bases for J, with a gap of 21 bases between the germline ends. Joined to the reference TRBV7-3 and TRBJ2-1 proteins, this CDR3 gives the full variable domain: GAGVSQTPSNKVTEKGKYVELRCDPISGHTALYWYRQSLGQGPEFLIYFQGTGAADDSGLPNDRFFAVRPEGSVSTLKIQRTERGDSAVYLCASSPPLANLCNEQFFGPGTRLTVL.